These 21 T cell receptor beta chains were sequenced from one sample in a study of control samples from healthy donors and cancer patients. TCRdb's table, derived via immunoSEQ multiplex PCR, lists solely in-frame clones and lacks some. Here the sample spans 200,000 or so clones, around 94% being singletons. Material for sequencing was blood. These receptors originate from a middle-aged man in good health.

The V gene is TRBV27, the J gene TRBJ1-6, with 9 bases identical to TRBD1. CDR1 MNHEY and CDR2 SMNVEV come from the germline V gene (reference sequence). V lost 4 bases and J lost 9; bases outside the gene matches: 7. The CDR3 is 15 amino acids. The CDR3 here is CASSSPGQGGSPLHF. The CDR3 DNA reads as TGTGCCAGCAGTTCTCCGGGACAGGGAGGTTCACCCCTCCACTTT.

Remarks on this clone: A junction end diverges from the germline sequence, so it may reflect a read error. This sample also contains other DNA sequences that code for the same CDR3. The CDR3 DNA sequence: TGTGCCAGCAGCTCCGTATCTACAGGGAACTATGGTTACACCTTC. Its protein is CASSSVSTGNYGYTF. The rearrangement joins TRBV6-2 or TRBV6-3 to TRBJ1-2, with TRBD1 as a possible D gene (6 bases). The CDR3 has 15 amino acids. Germline CDR1 is MNHEY and CDR2 is SVGEGT.

This sequence joins TRBV3-1 (or the pseudogene TRBV3-2) and TRBJ1-1; tentative D call: TRBD1 (6 bases). V lost 0 bases to trimming and J lost 1 base, with 12 bases between them. CDR1 is LGHDT and CDR2 is YNNKEL in the germline V gene (reference sequence). The length of the CDR3 is 16 residues. The CDR3 loop is CASSQERRTANTEAFF. CDR3 DNA: TGTGCCAGCAGCCAAGAACGTCGGACAGCGAACACTGAAGCTTTCTTT.

The CDR3 region has the DNA TGTGCCAGCAGCCCCCCCCGCGGGGGGGCCACCGGGGAGCTGTTTTTT. Its translation is CASSPPRGGATGELFF. The genes are TRBV11-2 and TRBJ2-2, with 9 bases fitting TRBD2. The V and J ends lost 5 bases and 4 bases, in that order; junction bases with no gene match: 8. CDR1 and CDR2 from the germline V gene are SGHAT and FQNNGV. The CDR3 sequence is 16 residues long.

The V and J genes are TRBV24-1 and TRBJ1-5, with D perhaps TRBD1 (6 bases). The ends were cut back, 3 bases at V and 6 bases at J, with 14 bases in the middle. Germline CDR1 and CDR2: KGHDR and SFDVKD. The CDR3 length is 15 residues. The CDR3 loop reads CATSDVRGGGQPQHF. Written as DNA, the CDR3 is TGTGCCACCAGTGATGTTAGAGGGGGGGGTCAGCCCCAGCATTTT.

The V gene is TRBV5-1, the J gene TRBJ2-7; no reliable D call. V was cut by 2 bases and J by 1 base, with 10 bases left in between. The length of the CDR3 is 14 residues. From germline, CDR1 is SGHRS and CDR2 YFSETQ. This CDR3 is CASSFFGRSYEQYF. The CDR3 nucleotides are TGCGCCAGCAGCTTCTTCGGCCGATCCTACGAGCAGTACTTC.

This clone was observed once. This chain connects TRBV10-3 to TRBJ1-6; unclear D gene. Germline loops: CDR1 ENHRY, CDR2 SYGVKD. The CDR3 length is 16 residues. V gave up 0 bases and J gave up 8 bases, with 14 bases separating them. The CDR3 sequence is CAISESDGKRDSPLHF. CDR3 bases: TGTGCCATCAGTGAGTCTGACGGGAAGAGGGATTCACCCCTCCACTTT.

The CDR3 nucleotides are TGCGCCAGCAGCAAGGTGGACCCTTTTAGCACAGATACGCAGTATTTT. Translation: CASSKVDPFSTDTQYF. This chain joins TRBV5-1 and TRBJ2-3, with D hard to call. The CDR3 runs to 16 residues. Germline assignment: CDR1 SGHRS and CDR2 YFSETQ. Deletions cut 4 bases from V and 0 bases from J, with 15 bases between.

This chain connects TRBV9 to TRBJ1-4, with D possibly matching TRBD1 (6 bases). This CDR3 comprises 14 residues. Germline CDR1 is SGDLS and CDR2 is YYNGEE. V shed 2 bases and J shed 7 bases, with 12 bases lying between them. CDR3 sequence (DNA): TGTGCCAGCAGCGTTGGCGGAGGGGGTGAAAAACTGTTTTTT. This translates into CASSVGGGGEKLFF.

The V gene is TRBV3-1 (or the pseudogene TRBV3-2), the J gene TRBJ2-1; 9 bases are a match to TRBD2. Germline V gene data show CDR1 as LGHDT and CDR2 as YNNKEL (reference sequence). V gave up 3 bases and J gave up 3 bases; unmatched junction bases: 0. The CDR3 spans 14 residues. The CDR3 here is CASSQRGGYNEQFF. The DNA of the CDR3 is TGTGCCAGCAGCCAGCGGGGGGGCTACAATGAGCAGTTCTTC.

V is TRBV2 and J is TRBJ2-1; 7 bases are shared with TRBD2. The V gene's germline CDR1 is SNHLY and CDR2 FYNNEI. This CDR3 has 15 residues. V lost 10 bases to trimming and J lost 0 bases; unmatched junction nucleotides: 9. The CDR3 bases are TGTGCCACAAGAAGCGGGGACCTCTCCTACAATGAGCAGTTCTTC. Amino acids: CATRSGDLSYNEQFF.

The gene calls are TRBV6-4 and TRBJ2-3; D is undetermined. V dropped 5 bases and J dropped 4 bases, with 10 bases sitting between them. Germline CDR1 reads MRHNA; CDR2 reads SNTAGT. The CDR3 length is 13 residues. DNA of the CDR3: TGTGCCAGCAGTTTCTCGGTTGCAGATACGCAGTATTTT. This gives the protein CASSFSVADTQYF.

A single count supports this clone. This sequence joins TRBV3-1 (or the pseudogene TRBV3-2) and TRBJ1-2; D uncertain. The CDR3 extends over 13 amino acids. The V end lost 2 bases, the J end lost 7 bases, and 11 bases lay between the germline ends. CDR1 and CDR2 from the germline V gene are LGHDT and YNNKEL (reference sequence). CDR3 amino acids: CASSQKAISGYTF. CDR3 nucleotide sequence: TGTGCCAGCAGCCAAAAAGCAATCTCTGGCTACACCTTC.

In its sample, this clone was seen once. The chain recombines TRBV2 with TRBJ1-5; the D is unclear. Per germline, CDR1 SNHLY and CDR2 FYNNEI. The CDR3 length is 12 residues. Trimming removed 3 bases at V and 10 bases at J, with 10 bases between. In DNA, the CDR3 is TGTGCCAGCAGTGAGGCGGTCAGACCCCAGCATTTT. Amino acids: CASSEAVRPQHF.

The chain has TRBV27 and TRBJ2-7; 7 nucleotides match TRBD2. Germline V gene lookup returns CDR1 MNHEY and CDR2 SMNVEV (reference sequence). The J segment lost 2 bases and the V segment lost 5 bases, leaving 12 bases of the junction unmatched. CDR3 length: 16 amino acids. CDR3 amino acids: CASSPSSGERPYEQYV. CDR3 DNA sequence: TGTGCCAGCAGTCCTTCGAGCGGGGAGAGACCCTACGAGCAGTACGTC.

In DNA form, the CDR3 reads TGTGCCAGCAGTTGGAACACTGAAGCTTTCTTT. Translation: CASSWNTEAFF. The gene calls are TRBV6-6 and TRBJ1-1; unclear D gene. The length of the CDR3 is 11 residues. V shed 4 bases and J shed 1 base, with 1 base lying between them. Germline V lookup: CDR1 MNHNY, CDR2 SVGAGI (reference sequence).

This chain joins TRBV5-1 and TRBJ1-5, with D uncertain. The germline V gene has CDR1 SGHRS and CDR2 YFSETQ. Trimming took off 0 bases at V and 5 bases at J, with 9 bases between the two ends. This CDR3 spans 14 amino acids. The CDR3 sequence: CASSLDRSDQPQHF. CDR3 sequence (DNA): TGCGCCAGCAGCTTGGACCGTTCCGATCAGCCCCAGCATTTT.

Turning to this clone: This specimen includes other DNA sequences encoding the same CDR3. The chain uses TRBV5-1 and TRBJ1-3, with TRBD1 as a possible D gene (6 bases). Germline loops: CDR1 SGHRS, CDR2 YFSETQ. Trimming removed 0 bases from V and 4 bases from J, with 11 bases in between. The CDR3 covers 15 residues. The chain's CDR3 is CASSLEGGGGNTIYF. CDR3 sequence (DNA): TGCGCCAGCAGCTTGGAGGGGGGTGGAGGAAACACCATATATTTT.

V usage is TRBV29-1 and J usage is TRBJ1-2; 7 nucleotides match TRBD1. The V and J ends lost 6 bases and 7 bases, in that order; junction bases with no gene match: 11. The CDR3 contains 13 residues. Germline CDR1 and CDR2: SQVTM and ANQGSEA. The CDR3 region is CSVLGTRGLGYTF. The CDR3 bases are TGCAGCGTCCTGGGGACAAGGGGGCTTGGCTACACCTTC.

V is TRBV4-2 and J is TRBJ2-5; D tentatively reads TRBD1 or TRBD2 (5 bases each). The germline CDR1 and CDR2 sequences are LGHNA and YNFKEQ. The CDR3 covers 14 residues. V lost 2 bases and J lost 5, with 12 bases in between. This CDR3 reads CASSQTGQGETQYF. The CDR3 coding sequence is TGTGCCAGCAGCCAAACGGGGCAAGGGGAGACCCAGTACTTC.

The V and J genes are TRBV5-4 and TRBJ1-1, with 8 bases matching TRBD1. This CDR3 comprises 14 residues. Germline V CDR1 and CDR2: SGHNT, YYREEE (reference sequence). The V and J ends lost 4 bases and 4 bases, in that order; junction bases with no gene match: 6. The DNA for the CDR3 is TGTGCCAGCAGCCTACGACAGGGGCTCACTGAAGCTTTCTTT. Its translation: CASSLRQGLTEAFF.